The clone carrying this T cell receptor beta chain was seen only once. The sample belongs to a study of cytomegalovirus exposure and HLA in healthy donors. Everyone who donated was a healthy bone marrow donor. Vbeta (60) and Jbeta (13) primers were used in the PCR. Here immunoSEQ multiplex PCR was the method, and the copy in TCRdb shows in-frame clones only, minus some. The data show around 100,000 clones, over 60% seen once. Material for sequencing was PBMCs. This clonotype was obtained from a man aged 25 to 45 in good health and CMV-seropositive.

As DNA, the CDR3 is TGTGCCAGCAGCTTGGAGGGGTTCGGCTACACCTTC. It specifies CASSLEGFGYTF. The chain combines TRBV5-4 with TRBJ1-2, with a possible D match to TRBD1 (5 bases). V lost 0 bases to trimming and J lost 8 bases, with 8 bases between them. The CDR3 is made up of 12 amino acids. Germline assignment: CDR1 SGHNT and CDR2 YYREEE (reference sequence).